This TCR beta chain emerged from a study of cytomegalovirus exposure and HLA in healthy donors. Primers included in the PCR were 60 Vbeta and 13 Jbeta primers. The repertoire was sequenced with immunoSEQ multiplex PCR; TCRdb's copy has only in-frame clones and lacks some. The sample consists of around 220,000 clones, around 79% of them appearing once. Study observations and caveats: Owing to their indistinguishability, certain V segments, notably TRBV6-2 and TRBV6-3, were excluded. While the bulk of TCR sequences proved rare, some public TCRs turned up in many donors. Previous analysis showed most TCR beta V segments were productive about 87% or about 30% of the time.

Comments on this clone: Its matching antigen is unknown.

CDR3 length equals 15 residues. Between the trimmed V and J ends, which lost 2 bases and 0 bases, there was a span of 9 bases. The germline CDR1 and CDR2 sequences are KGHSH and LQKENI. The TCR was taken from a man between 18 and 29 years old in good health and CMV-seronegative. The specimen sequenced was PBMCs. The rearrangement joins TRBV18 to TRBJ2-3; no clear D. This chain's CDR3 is CASSPKEISTDTQYF. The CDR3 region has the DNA TGTGCCAGCTCACCAAAGGAGATCAGCACAGATACGCAGTATTTT.